The present T cell receptor beta chain was sequenced within a study of blood T cell repertoires in COVID-19. Trimming took off 5 bases at V and 2 bases at J, with 15 bases between the two ends. This CDR3 has 15 residues. The V gene's germline CDR1 is SGHTA and CDR2 FQGNSA. TCRdb's table, derived via immunoSEQ multiplex PCR, lists solely in-frame clones and lacks some. The table records 250,000 to 400,000 clones, around 89% of them present only once. Specimen: peripheral blood. The receptor's source is a woman in her 30s with COVID-19, enrolled during active disease. The chain joins TRBV7-2 to TRBJ2-5; D is unresolved. CDR3 amino acids: CASSPRSVLQETQYF. The DNA of the CDR3 is TGTGCCAGCAGCCCCCGGTCGGTCTTACAAGAGACCCAGTACTTC.